This TCR beta chain appears in the sequencing data of a study of OX40 agonist ivuxolimab in advanced cancers. Only in-frame clones appear in the TCRdb table, and some are missing; sequencing was by immunoSEQ multiplex PCR. The sample records some 74,000 clones, approximately 82% being singletons. CDR1 SEHNR and CDR2 FQNEAQ come from the germline V gene (reference sequence). V lost 1 base to trimming and J lost 6 bases, with 14 bases between them. The CDR3 is 15 amino acids. Overall study results and limits: At 0.1 to 3.0 mg/kg, clonal expansion of CD4+ and CD8+ blood T cells had occurred by week 6. Also present in some nonresponders was a low level of normalized T-cell clonal expansion.

In regard to this clone: Its target is unknown.

Samples of blood were obtained at baseline, on cycle 4 day 1, and on cycle 7 day 1. The V call is TRBV7-9, the J call TRBJ2-3, with D unclear. Specimen: CD4+ or CD8+ T cells sorted from blood, collected in a trial of the OX40 agonist ivuxolimab. The TCR sequence derives from an adult with an advanced solid tumor such as melanoma, head and neck, liver or kidney cancer. The CDR3 nucleotides read TGTGCCAGCAGCTTAGATCTTGAGATTAGGGATACGCAGTATTTT. Encoded protein: CASSLDLEIRDTQYF.